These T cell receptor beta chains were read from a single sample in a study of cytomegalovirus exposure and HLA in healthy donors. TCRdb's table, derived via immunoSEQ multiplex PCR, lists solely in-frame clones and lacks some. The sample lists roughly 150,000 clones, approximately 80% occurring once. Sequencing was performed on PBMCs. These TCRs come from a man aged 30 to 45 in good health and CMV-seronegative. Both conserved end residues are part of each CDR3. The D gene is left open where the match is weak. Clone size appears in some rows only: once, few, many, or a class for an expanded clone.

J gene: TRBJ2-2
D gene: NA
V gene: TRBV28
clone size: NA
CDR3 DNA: TGTGCCAGCAGTGGATTAGCCGAGATCGGGGAGCTGTTTTTT
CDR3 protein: CASSGLAEIGELFF

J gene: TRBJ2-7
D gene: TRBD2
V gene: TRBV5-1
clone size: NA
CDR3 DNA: TGCGCCAGCAGCTTGGGGTGGCCTAGCGGGAGTCCTAACTCCTACGAGCAGTACTTC
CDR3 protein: CASSLGWPSGSPNSYEQYF

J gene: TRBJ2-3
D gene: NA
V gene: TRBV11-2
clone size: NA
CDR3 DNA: TGTGCCAGCAGCCGGACACTGCTAGCGAGCAGCACAGATACGCAGTATTTT
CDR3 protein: CASSRTLLASSTDTQYF

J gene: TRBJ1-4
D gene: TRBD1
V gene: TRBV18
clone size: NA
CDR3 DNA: TGTGCCAGCTCACAGAGACAGGGGAGTGAAAAACTGTTTTTT
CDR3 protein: CASSQRQGSEKLFF

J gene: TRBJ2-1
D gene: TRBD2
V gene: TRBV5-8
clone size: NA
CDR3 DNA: TGTGCCAGCAGCGTTTTTCGGACTAGCCGCAATGAGCAGTTCTTC
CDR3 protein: CASSVFRTSRNEQFF

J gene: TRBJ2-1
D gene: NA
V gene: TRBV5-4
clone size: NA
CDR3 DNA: TGTGCCAGCAGCTTCGGGGGGCGGGGCGGAAGCTCCTACAATGAGCAGTTCTTC
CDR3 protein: CASSFGGRGGSSYNEQFF

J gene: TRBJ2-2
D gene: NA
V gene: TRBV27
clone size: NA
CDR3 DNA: TGTGCCAGCAGTTTAAGCTCGGGGGAGCTGTTTTTT
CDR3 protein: CASSLSSGELFF

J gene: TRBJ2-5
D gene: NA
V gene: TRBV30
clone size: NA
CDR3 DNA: TGTGCCTGGAGTGTCCTCGAACAGGGCGAGACCCAGTACTTC
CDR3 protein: CAWSVLEQGETQYF

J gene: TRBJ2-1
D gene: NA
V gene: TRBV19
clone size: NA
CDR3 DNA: TGTGCCAGTAGTATGGTTAGCTACAATGAGCAGTTCTTC
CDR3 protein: CASSMVSYNEQFF

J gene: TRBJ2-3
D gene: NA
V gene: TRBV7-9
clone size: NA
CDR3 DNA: TGTGCCAGCAGCTTAGTCGGACAGCGCACAGATACGCAGTATTTT
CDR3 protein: CASSLVGQRTDTQYF

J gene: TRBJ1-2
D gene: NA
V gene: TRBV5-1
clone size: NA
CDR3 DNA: TGCGCCAGCAGCTTTGGGGTGGCACAGGGTGGCTACACCTTC
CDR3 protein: CASSFGVAQGGYTF

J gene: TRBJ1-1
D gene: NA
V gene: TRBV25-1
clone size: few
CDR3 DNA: TGTGCCAGCAGTGAATGGGAGAGCACTGAAGCTTTCTTT
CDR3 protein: CASSEWESTEAFF

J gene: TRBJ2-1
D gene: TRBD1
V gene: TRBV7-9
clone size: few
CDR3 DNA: TGTGCCAGCAGCCCCACTTATACAGGGGCGGATGAGCAGTTCTTC
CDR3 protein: CASSPTYTGADEQFF

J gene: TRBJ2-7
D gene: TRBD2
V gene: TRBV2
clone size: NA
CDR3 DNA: TGTGCCAGTGGACTAGTCACCTACGAGCAGTACTTC
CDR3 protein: CASGLVTYEQYF

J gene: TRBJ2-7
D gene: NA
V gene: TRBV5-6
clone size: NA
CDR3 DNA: TGTGCCAGCAGCTCCCAGACTGAAGCCTACGAGCAGTACTTC
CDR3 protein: CASSSQTEAYEQYF

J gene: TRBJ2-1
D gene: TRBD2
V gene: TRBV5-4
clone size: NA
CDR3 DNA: TGTGCCAGCAGCTTGGGTGGTGGCGGGAGGGCCAATGAGCAGTTCTTC
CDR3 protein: CASSLGGGGRANEQFF

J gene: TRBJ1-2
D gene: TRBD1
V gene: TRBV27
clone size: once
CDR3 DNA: TGTGCCAGCAGCCAGTCACAGGGGGTACTGAGCTACACCTTC
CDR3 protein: CASSQSQGVLSYTF

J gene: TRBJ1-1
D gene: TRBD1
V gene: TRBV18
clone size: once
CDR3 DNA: TGTGCCAGCTCACCACAGGTCCGACAGGGGGCAACTGAAGCTTTCTTT
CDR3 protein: CASSPQVRQGATEAFF

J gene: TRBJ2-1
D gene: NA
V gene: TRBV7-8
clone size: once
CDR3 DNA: TGTGCCAGCAGCTTAGTGTTAGCGGAGAACAATGAGCAGTTCTTC
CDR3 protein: CASSLVLAENNEQFF

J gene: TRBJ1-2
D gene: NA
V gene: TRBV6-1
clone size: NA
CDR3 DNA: TGTGCCAGCATTTCGTCGGGGGTTAACTATGGCTACACCTTC
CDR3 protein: CASISSGVNYGYTF

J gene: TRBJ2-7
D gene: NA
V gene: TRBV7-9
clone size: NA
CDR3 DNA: TGTGCCAGCAGCTTAGCGGGCTCCTACGAGCAGTACTTC
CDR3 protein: CASSLAGSYEQYF

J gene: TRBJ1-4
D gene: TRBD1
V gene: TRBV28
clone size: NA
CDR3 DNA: TGTGCCAGCAGTGCGACAGGGGGCGTAGAAAAACTGTTTTTT
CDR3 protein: CASSATGGVEKLFF

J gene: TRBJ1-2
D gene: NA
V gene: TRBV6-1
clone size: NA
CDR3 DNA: TGTGCCAGCAGGTACAGGGACCAAAGAGGCTACACCTTC
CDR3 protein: CASRYRDQRGYTF

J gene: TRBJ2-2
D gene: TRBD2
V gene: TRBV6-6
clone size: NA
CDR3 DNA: TGTGCCAGCAGTTACTCCCCGGCTAGCGGGAGGGAGGAGCTGTTTTTT
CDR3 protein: CASSYSPASGREELFF

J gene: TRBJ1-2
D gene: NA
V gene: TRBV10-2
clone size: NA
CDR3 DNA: TGCGCCAGCAGCCCAGGGATTGGCTATGGCTACACCTTC
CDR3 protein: CASSPGIGYGYTF

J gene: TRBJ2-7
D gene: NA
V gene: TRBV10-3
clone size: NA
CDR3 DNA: TGTGCCATCAGCGGAGGAGGAGGGGGCGACGAGCAGTACTTC
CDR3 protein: CAISGGGGGDEQYF

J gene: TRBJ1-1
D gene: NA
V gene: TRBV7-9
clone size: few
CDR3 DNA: TGTGCCAGCAGCTTAAGAGTTTCGACCGGGGACACTGAAGCTTTCTTT
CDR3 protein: CASSLRVSTGDTEAFF

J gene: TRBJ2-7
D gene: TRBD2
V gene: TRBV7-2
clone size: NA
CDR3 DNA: TGTGCCAGCAGCTTAGGGGTGGGAGGGCCGTACGAGCAGTACTTC
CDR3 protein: CASSLGVGGPYEQYF

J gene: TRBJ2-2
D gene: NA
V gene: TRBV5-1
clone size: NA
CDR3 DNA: TGCGCCAGCAGCTCTCTGACAGGGAACACCGGGGAGCTGTTTTTT
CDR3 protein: CASSSLTGNTGELFF

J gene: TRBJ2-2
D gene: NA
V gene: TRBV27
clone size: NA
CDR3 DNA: TGTGCCAGCAGCTCCAGACAGGCGTTAACCGGGGAGCTGTTTTTT
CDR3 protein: CASSSRQALTGELFF

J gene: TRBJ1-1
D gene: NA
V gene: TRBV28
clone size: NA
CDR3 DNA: TGTGCCAGCAGTTTCCCGGACAGTTATAACACTGAAGCTTTCTTT
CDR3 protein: CASSFPDSYNTEAFF

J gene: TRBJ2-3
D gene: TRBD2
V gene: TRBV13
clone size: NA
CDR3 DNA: TGTGCCAGCACGCTAGCGGGCAGCTACACAGATACGCAGTATTTT
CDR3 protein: CASTLAGSYTDTQYF

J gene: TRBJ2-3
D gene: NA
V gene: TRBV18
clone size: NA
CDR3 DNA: TGTGCCAGCTCGCTCAACGAGGTAATCACAGATACGCAGTATTTT
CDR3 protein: CASSLNEVITDTQYF

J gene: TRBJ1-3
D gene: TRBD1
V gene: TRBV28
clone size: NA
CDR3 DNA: TGTGCCAGCAGTTCACCCGACAGGGGATCTGGAAACACCATATATTTT
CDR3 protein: CASSSPDRGSGNTIYF

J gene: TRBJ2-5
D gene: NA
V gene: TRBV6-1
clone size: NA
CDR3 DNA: TGTGCCACCACGCGCCCTCTCCGGTGGGAGACCCAGTACTTC
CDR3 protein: CATTRPLRWETQYF

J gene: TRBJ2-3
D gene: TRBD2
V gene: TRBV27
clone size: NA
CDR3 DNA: TGTGCCACTGGCCCCCGGGGAGGGAGCACAGATACGCAGTATTTT
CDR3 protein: CATGPRGGSTDTQYF

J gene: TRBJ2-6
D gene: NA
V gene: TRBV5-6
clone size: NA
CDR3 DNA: TGTGCCAGCAGTCTTCTCTCTGGGGCCAACGTCCTGACTTTC
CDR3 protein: CASSLLSGANVLTF

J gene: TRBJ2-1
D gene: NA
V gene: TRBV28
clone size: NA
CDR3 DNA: TGTGCCAGCAGTCCCCCCACCCTATACGGCGGTGAGCAGTTCTTC
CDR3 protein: CASSPPTLYGGEQFF

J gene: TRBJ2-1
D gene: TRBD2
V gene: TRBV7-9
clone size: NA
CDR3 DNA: TGTGCCAGCTGCTGGGGTTTCGCGGGAGCAGGTAGTGAGCAGTTCTTC
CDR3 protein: CASCWGFAGAGSEQFF

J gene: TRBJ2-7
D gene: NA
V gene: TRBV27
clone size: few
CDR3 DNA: TGTGCCAGCAGTTTATCGTCTCACGGTCCAATACTCTACGAGCAGTACTTC
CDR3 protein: CASSLSSHGPILYEQYF

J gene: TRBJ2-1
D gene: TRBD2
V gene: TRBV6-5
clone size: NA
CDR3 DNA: TGTGCCAGCAGTTACGTTAGCGGGCGCAATGAGCAGTTCTTC
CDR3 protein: CASSYVSGRNEQFF

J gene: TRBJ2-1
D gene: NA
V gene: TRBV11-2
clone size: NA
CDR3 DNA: TGTGCCAGCGGGCGCGACGGAGGTGAGCAGTTCTTC
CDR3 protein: CASGRDGGEQFF

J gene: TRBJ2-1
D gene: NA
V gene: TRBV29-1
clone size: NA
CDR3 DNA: TGCAGCGCCGTGAGGGCTGAGCAGTTCTTC
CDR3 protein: CSAVRAEQFF

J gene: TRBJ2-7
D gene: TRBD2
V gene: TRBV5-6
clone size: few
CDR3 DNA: TGTGCCAGCAGCTTGGGGGGGAGGGCCCCCTACGAGCAGTACTTC
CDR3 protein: CASSLGGRAPYEQYF

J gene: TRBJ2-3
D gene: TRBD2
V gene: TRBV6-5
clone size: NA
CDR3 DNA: TGTGCCAGCAGCCCCGGGGGTAGCGGGACAGATACGCAGTATTTT
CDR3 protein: CASSPGGSGTDTQYF

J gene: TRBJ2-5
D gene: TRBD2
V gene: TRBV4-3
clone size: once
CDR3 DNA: TGCGCCAGCAGTCAGGCACTAGCGGGAGTAGAGACCCAGTACTTC
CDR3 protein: CASSQALAGVETQYF

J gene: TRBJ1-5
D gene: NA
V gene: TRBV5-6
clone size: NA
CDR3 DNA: TGTGCCAGCAGCCGGAAAGGGGGAGCCAATCAGCCCCAGCATTTT
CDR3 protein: CASSRKGGANQPQHF

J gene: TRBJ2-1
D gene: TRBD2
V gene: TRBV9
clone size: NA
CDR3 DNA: TGTGCCAGCAGCTTAAATCCTATCGGGACTAGCTTCTACAATGAGCAGTTCTTC
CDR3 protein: CASSLNPIGTSFYNEQFF

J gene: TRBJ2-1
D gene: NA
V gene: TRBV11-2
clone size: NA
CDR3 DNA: TGTGCCAGCAGCTTAGACCGAGAGAGGAATGAGCAGTTCTTC
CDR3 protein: CASSLDRERNEQFF

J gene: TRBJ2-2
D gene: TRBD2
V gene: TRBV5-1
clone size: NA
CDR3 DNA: TGCGCCAGCAGCCTGGGTGGCAGCGGGAGGAACACCGGGGAGCTGTTTTTT
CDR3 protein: CASSLGGSGRNTGELFF

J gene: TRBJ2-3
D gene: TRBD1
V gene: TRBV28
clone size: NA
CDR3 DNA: TGTGCCAGCACCCTGGACAGGGCGAGTTTGGAAGATACGCAGTATTTT
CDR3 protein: CASTLDRASLEDTQYF

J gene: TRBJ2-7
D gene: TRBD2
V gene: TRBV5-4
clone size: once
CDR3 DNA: TGTGCCAGCAGCTCCCACGCCGGGACTAGCGGCTACGAGCAGTACTTC
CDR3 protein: CASSSHAGTSGYEQYF

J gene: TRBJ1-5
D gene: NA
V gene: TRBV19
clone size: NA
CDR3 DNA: TGTGCCAGTAGTCCAGGACAGAAGAATCAGCCCCAGCATTTT
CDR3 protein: CASSPGQKNQPQHF

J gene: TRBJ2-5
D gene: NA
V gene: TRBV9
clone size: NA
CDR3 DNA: TGTGCCAGCAGCGTAGGAGGAGATCAAGAGACCCAGTACTTC
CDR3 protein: CASSVGGDQETQYF

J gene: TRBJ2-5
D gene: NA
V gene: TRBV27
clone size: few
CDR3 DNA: TGTGCCAGCAGTTTTAGGGACACTCTTCAAGAGACCCAGTACTTC
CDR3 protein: CASSFRDTLQETQYF